This TCR beta chain was identified in a study of beta chain features in type 1 diabetes. Germline V gene lookup returns CDR1 SGHTA and CDR2 FQGNSA. With 1 base removed from V and 5 bases from J, the gap between germline ends came to 5 bases. There are 12 residues in the CDR3. Sequencing targeted expressed TCRB transcripts, as all isolated RNA had been reverse transcribed. The assay was immunoSEQ multiplex PCR, and TCRdb's table has in-frame clones only and misses some. The sample includes 630,000 or so clones, over 11% of them seen just once. This clone was counted a few times. The antigen remains unidentified. Distinct nucleotide sequences in the sample also encode this CDR3. Findings of the study overall: Type 1 diabetes patients had TCRB CDR3s that were shorter (moderately but significantly so) in all four CD4+ subsets.

The sequence was collected from a man between 18 and 29 years old with type 1 diabetes. This rearrangement joins TRBV7-2 to TRBJ1-2; the D is unclear. The sample consisted of naive CD4+ T cells from blood. CDR3 loop: CASSLEGYGYTF. In DNA, the CDR3 is TGTGCCAGCAGCTTAGAGGGATATGGCTACACCTTC. Together with reference TRBV7-2 and TRBJ1-2, the CDR3 gives the full variable domain: GAGVSQSPSNKVTEKGKDVELRCDPISGHTALYWYRQSLGQGLEFLIYFQGNSAPDKSGLPSDRFSAERTGGSVSTLTIQRTQQEDSAVYLCASSLEGYGYTFGSGTRLTVV.